This T cell receptor (beta chain) comes out of a study of radiotherapy plus CTLA-4 blockade in lung cancer. Overall study context: Disease control reached 31%, with objective responses in 15% to 20%.

In the case of this clone: Its antigen is undetermined.

Those patients who had chemo-refractory metastatic non-small-cell lung cancer were given focal radiation along with CTLA-4 blockade through ipilimumab. The table came from immunoSEQ multiplex PCR; TCRdb's copy has only in-frame clones and leaves some out. The data contain about 80,000 clones, roughly 86% of them seen just once; the ten biggest clones take up about 2%. CDR1 is LGHNA, CDR2 YNFKEQ, per germline. The length of the CDR3 is 15 residues. The ends lost 0 bases at V and 4 bases at J; junction bases unmatched: 5. Overall study findings and caveats: TCR clones from tumors expanded in blood after radiotherapy plus ipilimumab. Reports state that early shifts in blood T cell clones, with interferon-beta, best predicted response.

Here the sequenced sample was peripheral blood, taken from a patient treated with radiotherapy plus ipilimumab. The chain links TRBV4-2 to TRBJ1-1; TRBD1 aligns across 7 bases. The source of this sequence is a human donor with non-small cell lung cancer who had a partial response to radiotherapy plus ipilimumab. CDR3 nucleotides: TGTGCCAGCAGCCAAGATCTTCCAGGGGGCACTGAAGCTTTCTTT. The encoded protein is CASSQDLPGGTEAFF.